This T cell receptor beta chain originates from a study of identical twins. This clonotype was seen more than once but under ten times. CDR3 length equals 15 residues. From germline, CDR1 is MNHEY and CDR2 SMNVEV (reference sequence). V dropped 6 bases and J dropped 5 bases, with 19 bases sitting between them. TCRdb reprocessed the 5' RACE reads via MiXCR and lists one record per CDR3 protein. Of 500,000 to 600,000 distinct CDR3 sequences listed, 22% are singletons. These data were also reused for a study on T cells expressing NK-cell markers. That source reports: Sorted CD3+CD56+NKG2C+, CD3+CD56+NKG2C- and CD3+CD56-NKG2C+ T-cell subsets were beta-chain profiled. One of the eight sequenced donors was seronegative, whereas the other seven were HCMV-seropositive.

This TCR came from a woman aged 18-30 years in good health. The specimen was CD4+ T cells sorted from blood. The chain has TRBV27 and TRBJ1-2; maybe TRBD1 (5 bases). The CDR3 nucleotides read TGTGCCAGCAGAACGGACACTGGCGGCGATTATGGCTACACCTTC. Its translation: CASRTDTGGDYGYTF.